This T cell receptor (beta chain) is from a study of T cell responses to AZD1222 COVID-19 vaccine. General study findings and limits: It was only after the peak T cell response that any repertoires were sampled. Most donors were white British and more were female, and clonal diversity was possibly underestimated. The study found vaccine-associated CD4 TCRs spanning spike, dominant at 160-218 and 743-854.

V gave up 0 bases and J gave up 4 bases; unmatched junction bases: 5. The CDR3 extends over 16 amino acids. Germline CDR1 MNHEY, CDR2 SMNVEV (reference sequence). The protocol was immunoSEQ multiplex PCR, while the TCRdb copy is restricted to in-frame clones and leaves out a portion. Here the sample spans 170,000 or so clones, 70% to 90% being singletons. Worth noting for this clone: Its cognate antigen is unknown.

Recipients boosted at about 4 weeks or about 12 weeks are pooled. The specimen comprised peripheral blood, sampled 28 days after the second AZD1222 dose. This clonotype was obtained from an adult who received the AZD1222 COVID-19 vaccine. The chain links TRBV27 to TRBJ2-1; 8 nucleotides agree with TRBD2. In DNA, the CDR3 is TGTGCCAGCAGTTTATCCCTGGCGGGGGGTTACAATGAGCAGTTCTTC. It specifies CASSLSLAGGYNEQFF.